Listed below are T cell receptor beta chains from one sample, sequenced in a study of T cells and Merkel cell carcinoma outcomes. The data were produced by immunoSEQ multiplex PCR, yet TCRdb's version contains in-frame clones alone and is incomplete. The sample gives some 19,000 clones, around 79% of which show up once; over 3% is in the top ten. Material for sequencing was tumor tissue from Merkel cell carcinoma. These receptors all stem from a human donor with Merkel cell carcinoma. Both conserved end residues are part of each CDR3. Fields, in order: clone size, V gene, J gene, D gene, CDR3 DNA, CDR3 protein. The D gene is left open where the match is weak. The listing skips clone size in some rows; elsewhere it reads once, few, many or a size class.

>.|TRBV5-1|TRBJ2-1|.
TGCGCCAGCAGCTTACCGAGGTCCCTAACGGGAGATGAGCAGTTCTTC
CASSLPRSLTGDEQFF
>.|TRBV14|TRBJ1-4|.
TGTGCCAGCAGCCAACAGGGGTGGGAAAAACTGTTTTTT
CASSQQGWEKLFF
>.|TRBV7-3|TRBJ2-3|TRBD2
TGTGCCAGCAGCTTAGGGGTCTTAGCGGGAGGAGCTGATACGCAGTATTTT
CASSLGVLAGGADTQYF
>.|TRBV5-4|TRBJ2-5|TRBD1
TGTGCCAGCAGCCGTACAGGGGGCCAAGAGACCCAGTACTTC
CASSRTGGQETQYF
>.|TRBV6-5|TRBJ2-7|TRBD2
TGTGCCAGCAGTTATGGGACTAGCGGGAACAAGTACTTC
CASSYGTSGNKYF
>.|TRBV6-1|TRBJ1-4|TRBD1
TGTGCCAGCAGTTTTCCAGGGGGAACTAATGAAAAACTGTTTTTT
CASSFPGGTNEKLFF
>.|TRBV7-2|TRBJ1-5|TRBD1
TGTGCCAGTGGACAGGGTTATAACAATCAGCCCCAGCATTTT
CASGQGYNNQPQHF
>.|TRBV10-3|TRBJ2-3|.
TGTGCCATCAGTGAGGCCGGAGATACGCAGTATTTT
CAISEAGDTQYF
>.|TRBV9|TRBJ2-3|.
TGTGCCAGCAGCCTAGGGGGACGCTCGAGCGGGTGGGATACGCAGTATTTT
CASSLGGRSSGWDTQYF
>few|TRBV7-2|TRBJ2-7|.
TGTGCCAGCAGCTTAGGGGGAGACATCCCCTACGAGCAGTACTTC
CASSLGGDIPYEQYF
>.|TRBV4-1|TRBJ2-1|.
TGCGCCAGCAGCCAAGGACTAGATTTGGAGCAGTTCTTC
CASSQGLDLEQFF
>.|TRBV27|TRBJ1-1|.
TGTGCCAGCGGAGACTTGACGGGCCGAACTGAAGCTTTCTTT
CASGDLTGRTEAFF
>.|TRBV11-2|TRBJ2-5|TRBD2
TGTGCCAGCAGCTATAGCGGGAGCTTTACAGAGACCCAGTACTTC
CASSYSGSFTETQYF
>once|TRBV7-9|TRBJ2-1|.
TGTGCCAGCAGCCGGGACTTGGGACGATACAATGAGCAGTTCTTC
CASSRDLGRYNEQFF
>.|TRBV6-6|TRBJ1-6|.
TGTGCCAGCAGTTACTTGGGGTCACCCCTCCACTTT
CASSYLGSPLHF
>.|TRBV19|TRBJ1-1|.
TGTGCCAGTAGTATGGGGGAAGACACTGAAGCTTTCTTT
CASSMGEDTEAFF
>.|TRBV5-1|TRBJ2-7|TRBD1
TGCGCCAGCAGCTTGGGGACAGGGACATACGAGCAGTACTTC
CASSLGTGTYEQYF
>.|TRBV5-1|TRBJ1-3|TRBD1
TGCGCCAACAGCTCGACAGGGGGCTCTGGAAACACCATATATTTT
CANSSTGGSGNTIYF
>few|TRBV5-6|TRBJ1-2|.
TGTGCCAGCAGCTTGGGGCCCATTCGTTTTGTGGGCTACACCTTC
CASSLGPIRFVGYTF
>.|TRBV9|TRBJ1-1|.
TGTGCCAGCAGCTTACGGGCCTACACTGAAGCTTTCTTT
CASSLRAYTEAFF
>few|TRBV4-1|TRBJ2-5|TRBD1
TGCGCCAGCGGACAGGGGACCCAGTACTTC
CASGQGTQYF
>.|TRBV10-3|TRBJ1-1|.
TGTGCCATCAGCTCCGACGTGAACACTGAAGCTTTCTTT
CAISSDVNTEAFF
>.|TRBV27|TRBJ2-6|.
TGTGCCAGCAGTACCCGGAGCTCTGGGGCCAACGTCCTGACTTTC
CASSTRSSGANVLTF
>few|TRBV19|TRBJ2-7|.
TGTGCCAGTAGTATTCTGGTGGGCAGTTACGAGCAGTACTTC
CASSILVGSYEQYF
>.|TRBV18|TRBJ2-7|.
TGTGCCAGCTCAAACAGGGTATTGGCTTACGAGCAGTACTTC
CASSNRVLAYEQYF
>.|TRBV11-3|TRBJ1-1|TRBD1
TGTGCCAGCAGCTCCAGACAGGGGGCAAACACTGAAGCTTTCTTT
CASSSRQGANTEAFF
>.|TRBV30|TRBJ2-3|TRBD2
TGTACCTGGAGTTCTCACCCGGGACTAGCTTCCGATACGCAGTATTTT
CTWSSHPGLASDTQYF
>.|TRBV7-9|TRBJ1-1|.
TGTGCCAGCAGCTTAGTGGTCCCGAACACTGAAGCTTTCTTT
CASSLVVPNTEAFF
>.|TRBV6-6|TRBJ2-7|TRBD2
TGTGCCAGCAGTTACGAACTAGCGGGGGCCACCTACGAGCAGTACTTC
CASSYELAGATYEQYF
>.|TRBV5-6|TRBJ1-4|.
TGTGCCAGCAGCTCGGATCCCTTTGGGGAACTGTTTTTT
CASSSDPFGELFF
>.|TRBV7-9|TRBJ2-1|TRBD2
TGTGCCAGCAGCTTAGCTAGCGGGAGTCTCTATGAACAGTTCTTC
CASSLASGSLYEQFF
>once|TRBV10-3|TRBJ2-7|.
TGTGCCATCAGCCCCCCGGGACCCGTGGGAAACGAGCAGTACTTC
CAISPPGPVGNEQYF
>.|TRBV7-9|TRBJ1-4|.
TGTGCCACCCAAACGGAGATTAATGAAAAACTGTTTTTT
CATQTEINEKLFF